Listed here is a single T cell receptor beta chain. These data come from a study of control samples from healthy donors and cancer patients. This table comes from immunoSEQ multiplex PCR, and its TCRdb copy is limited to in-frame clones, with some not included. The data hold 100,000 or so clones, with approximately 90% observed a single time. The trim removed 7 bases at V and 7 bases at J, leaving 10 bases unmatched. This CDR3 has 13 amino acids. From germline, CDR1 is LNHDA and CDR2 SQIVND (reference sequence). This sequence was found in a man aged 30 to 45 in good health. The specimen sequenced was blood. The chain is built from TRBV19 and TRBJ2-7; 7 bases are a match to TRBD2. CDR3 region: CASNPTRGGEQYF. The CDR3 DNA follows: TGTGCCAGTAACCCAACCCGGGGAGGGGAGCAGTACTTC.